This entry lists 14 T cell receptor beta chains sequenced from one sample in a study of cytomegalovirus exposure and HLA in healthy donors. Primers included in the PCR were 60 Vbeta and 13 Jbeta primers. Here immunoSEQ multiplex PCR was the method, and the copy in TCRdb shows in-frame clones only, minus some. The table lists 150,000 to 200,000 clones, 81% of them singletons. Sequences were obtained from PBMCs. The receptors come from a young man in good health and CMV-seronegative.

The genes are TRBV30 and TRBJ1-2, with TRBD1 as a possible D gene (5 bases). The CDR3 runs 13 residues. The ends were cut back, 2 bases at V and 7 bases at J, with 14 bases in the middle. Germline CDR1 and CDR2: GTSNPN and SVGIG (reference sequence). CDR3 sequence reads: CAWSSTQGSGYTF. CDR3 coding DNA: TGTGCCTGGAGTTCAACGCAGGGATCTGGCTACACCTTC.

This chain connects TRBV5-1 to TRBJ2-5; 10 bases agree with TRBD2. This CDR3 has 16 residues. Losses at the gene ends were 2 bases for V and 4 bases for J; bases not matched to a gene: 8. Germline V gives CDR1 SGHRS, CDR2 YFSETQ. The CDR3 sequence is CASSLIPSGGGETQYF. As DNA, the CDR3 is TGCGCCAGCAGCTTAATTCCTAGCGGGGGAGGAGAGACCCAGTACTTC.

The CDR3 spells CASSLIQMNTEAFF. CDR3 bases: TGTGCCAGCAGCCTAATACAGATGAACACTGAAGCTTTCTTT. The chain joins TRBV5-6 to TRBJ1-1, with no clear D. With 4 bases removed from V and 0 bases from J, the gap between germline ends came to 10 bases. CDR1 is SGHDT, CDR2 YYEEEE, per germline. CDR3 length: 14 residues.

The rearrangement joins TRBV27 to TRBJ2-3, with D uncertain. V gave up 6 bases and J gave up 4 bases, with 17 bases separating them. The CDR3 has 15 residues. Germline CDR1 reads MNHEY; CDR2 reads SMNVEV (reference sequence). DNA of the CDR3: TGTGCCAGCAGACCTCGAAGAGAGTTCGCAGATACGCAGTATTTT. Translating gives CASRPRREFADTQYF.

V usage is TRBV27 and J usage is TRBJ1-4; 9 bases map to TRBD1. The CDR3 runs 14 residues. The germline V gene encodes CDR1 MNHEY and CDR2 SMNVEV (reference sequence). Trimming at V came to 0 bases and at J to 10 bases, leaving 3 bases not matched to a gene. CDR3 residues: CASSLSTGGGKLFF. The CDR3 DNA reads TGTGCCAGCAGTTTATCGACAGGGGGAGGAAAACTGTTTTTT. Drawing the rest from reference TRBV27 and TRBJ1-4, the complete variable domain is EAQVTQNPRYLITVTGKKLTVTCSQNMNHEYMSWYRQDPGLGLRQIYYSMNVEVTDKGDVPEGYKVSRKEKRNFPLILESPSPNQTSLYFCASSLSTGGGKLFFGSGTQLSVL.

The V and J genes are TRBV18 and TRBJ1-1; TRBD1 is a possible D gene (6 bases). There are 15 residues in the CDR3. Trimming removed 2 bases at V and 5 bases at J, with 15 bases between. Germline values: CDR1 KGHSH, CDR2 LQKENI. This chain's CDR3 is CASSPGWGQRTEAFF. The CDR3 nucleotides read TGTGCCAGCTCACCAGGTTGGGGGCAACGGACTGAAGCTTTCTTT.

This clone was detected only a few times. The CDR3 DNA reads TGTGCCAGCAGCGTCCAGTCTTATGGCTACACCTTC. This gives the protein CASSVQSYGYTF. This chain uses TRBV7-2 with TRBJ1-2; unclear D gene. V was clipped by 5 bases and J by 5 bases, with 9 bases between them. The length of the CDR3 is 12 residues. CDR1 and CDR2 (germline): SGHTA, FQGNSA.

This rearrangement joins TRBV29-1 to TRBJ2-5; 10 bases line up with TRBD1. The CDR3 is made up of 16 amino acids. Germline lookup yields CDR1 SQVTM and CDR2 ANQGSEA. The chain's CDR3 is CSFLSGQGGRQETQYF. CDR3 DNA: TGCAGTTTTCTCTCCGGACAGGGGGGCCGACAAGAGACCCAGTACTTC.

The chain is built from TRBV30 and TRBJ2-3; D uncertain. Per the germline V gene, CDR1 is GTSNPN and CDR2 is SVGIG (reference sequence). The CDR3 loop spans 12 amino acids. V was clipped by 5 bases and J by 0 bases, with 6 bases between them. The CDR3 DNA reads as TGTGCCTGGGTGTATAGCACAGATACGCAGTATTTT. Protein sequence: CAWVYSTDTQYF.

This clone was seen a few times. The chain carries TRBV6-5 and TRBJ2-7; TRBD1 might be the D (6 bases). V was clipped by 2 bases and J by 3 bases, with 11 bases between them. The CDR3 consists of 14 residues. Germline CDR1 and CDR2: MNHEY and SVGAGI. The CDR3 here is CASSYGGQFYEQYF. As DNA, the CDR3 is TGTGCCAGCAGTTACGGAGGACAGTTCTACGAGCAGTACTTC.

This clone has a handful of counts. The chain has TRBV5-1 and TRBJ1-2; D may be TRBD1 (6 bases). Germline lookup yields CDR1 SGHRS and CDR2 YFSETQ. This CDR3 region has 15 residues. V dropped 2 bases and J dropped 6 bases, with 17 bases sitting between them. The CDR3, as DNA: TGCGCCAGCAGCTTAACAGGGTTTTCGAAGGATGGCTACACCTTC. It codes for CASSLTGFSKDGYTF.

This clone was counted only a few times. The chain carries TRBV28 and TRBJ2-1; no clear D. Germline assignment: CDR1 MDHEN and CDR2 SYDVKM. Trimming removed 6 bases from V and 0 bases from J, with 9 bases in between. The CDR3 loop spans 14 amino acids. The CDR3 DNA is TGTGCCAGCAGATTCCGGAGCTCCTACAATGAGCAGTTCTTC. Translation gives CASRFRSSYNEQFF.

The chain combines TRBV7-6 with TRBJ2-1; the D is unclear. In germline, CDR1 is SGHVS, CDR2 FNYEAQ. CDR3 length equals 11 residues. Trimming removed 6 bases at V and 3 bases at J, with 3 bases between. CDR3 protein: CASRRYNEQFF. The CDR3 DNA is TGTGCCAGCAGGCGCTACAATGAGCAGTTCTTC. The full variable domain, in which reference TRBV7-6 and TRBJ2-1 provide the parts outside the CDR3, is GAGVSQSPRYKVTKRGQDVALRCDPISGHVSLYWYRQALGQGPEFLTYFNYEAQQDKSGLPNDRFSAERPEGSISTLTIQRTEQRDSAMYRCASRRYNEQFFGPGTRLTVL.

The chain carries TRBV14 and TRBJ2-7, with a tentative D call TRBD2 (5 bases). CDR3 length: 19 residues. V was trimmed by 4 bases and J by 1 base, leaving 26 bases between them. The germline gives CDR1 SGHDN, CDR2 FVKESK. The CDR3 is CASSRRLLTKGSESYEQYF. DNA of the CDR3: TGTGCCAGCAGCCGCCGACTCCTGACTAAAGGGAGTGAGTCCTACGAGCAGTACTTC.